The 27 T cell receptor beta chains listed next were all sequenced from one sample in a study of PD-L1 blockade in urothelial cancer. Sequenced by immunoSEQ multiplex PCR; TCRdb stores in-frame clones only, minus some. Of 41,000 or so clones in the sample, 70% to 85% were seen once. The source material was PBMCs, sampled around atezolizumab (anti-PD-L1) treatment. Receptors were obtained from a man aged 55 to 70 with urothelial cancer.

The chain joins TRBV25-1 to TRBJ2-3, with 9 bases identical to TRBD1. V lost 0 bases, J lost 2 bases, and 3 bases stayed unmatched. This CDR3 spans 16 amino acids. CDR1 and CDR2 (germline): MGHDK, SYGVNS. CDR3 region: CASSEYGDRVTDTQYF. The CDR3 nucleotides read TGTGCCAGCAGTGAATATGGGGACAGGGTCACAGATACGCAGTATTTT.

The CDR3 nucleotides are TGTGCCAGCTCACCATTTCCGGGACAGACCCAGGGCACTGAAGCTTTCTTT. Amino acid sequence: CASSPFPGQTQGTEAFF. The chain recombines TRBV18 with TRBJ1-1; 7 bases agree with TRBD1. V gave up 2 bases and J gave up 4 bases; unmatched junction bases: 13. This CDR3 is built from 17 residues. Germline-derived CDR1 and CDR2 are KGHSH and LQKENI.

The rearrangement links TRBV19 to TRBJ1-1; 9 bases map to TRBD1. This CDR3 has 16 residues. Per germline, CDR1 LNHDA and CDR2 SQIVND (reference sequence). The ends lost 4 bases at V and 2 bases at J; junction bases unmatched: 8. The DNA for the CDR3 is TGTGCCAGTAGTAAACGGGGACAGGGTGTTAACACTGAAGCTTTCTTT. Translated, it gives CASSKRGQGVNTEAFF.

This sequence joins TRBV18 and TRBJ2-7, with 7 bases lining up with TRBD1. The CDR3 is 15 residues long. Germline values: CDR1 KGHSH, CDR2 LQKENI. After removal of 0 bases from V and 1 base from J, the junction contained 3 bases not matched to a gene. CDR3 sequence (DNA): TGTGCCAGCTCACCACCCCAGACAGGGTCCTACGAGCAGTACTTC. It yields the protein CASSPPQTGSYEQYF.

The V gene is TRBV6-1, the J gene TRBJ2-3; tentative D call: TRBD2 (6 bases). The CDR3 length is 14 residues. Trimming removed 4 bases from V and 0 bases from J, with 8 bases in between. Germline V gives CDR1 MNHNS, CDR2 SASEGT. The CDR3 DNA reads TGTGCCAGCAGTGGGGGGGTTAGCACAGATACGCAGTATTTT. Its protein product is CASSGGVSTDTQYF.

The chain combines TRBV4-1 with TRBJ1-4; no clear D. The CDR3 length is 16 residues. The germline gives CDR1 MGHRA, CDR2 YSYEKL. V gave up 2 bases and J gave up 8 bases, with 18 bases separating them. The CDR3 sequence: CASSQSQVNRWEKLFF. The CDR3 DNA follows: TGCGCCAGCAGCCAATCTCAGGTCAATCGATGGGAAAAACTGTTTTTT.

V gene TRBV11-2 combines with J gene TRBJ2-1; 8 bases line up with TRBD2. Trimming took 4 bases from V and 4 from J; bases not matched to a gene: 9. The CDR3 extends over 16 amino acids. Germline CDR1 SGHAT, CDR2 FQNNGV. The DNA of the CDR3 is TGTGCCAGCAGCTCCCTCCGGGGGGGAGGTTACAATGAGCAGTTCTTC. As protein: CASSSLRGGGYNEQFF.

The rearrangement joins TRBV5-4 to TRBJ1-6; the D is unclear. CDR1 is SGHNT, CDR2 YYREEE, per germline (reference sequence). The CDR3 is made up of 14 amino acids. V lost 0 bases, J lost 7 bases, and 8 bases lay in between. CDR3 residues: CASSLDPSNSPLHF. CDR3 coding DNA: TGTGCCAGCAGCTTGGACCCAAGCAATTCACCCCTCCACTTT.

V usage is TRBV30 and J usage is TRBJ1-2; 8 bases line up with TRBD1. Germline values: CDR1 GTSNPN, CDR2 SVGIG (reference sequence). The CDR3 contains 13 residues. The junction had 2 bases not matched to a gene; V was cut back by 1 base and J by 4 bases. The DNA of the CDR3 is TGTGCCTGGAGTGGCAGGGGGCCCTATGGCTACACCTTC. It specifies CAWSGRGPYGYTF. Full variable domain (remainder filled in from reference TRBV30 and TRBJ1-2): SQTIHQWPATLVQPVGSPLSLECTVEGTSNPNLYWYRQAAGRGLQLLFYSVGIGQISSEVPQNLSASRPQDRQFILSSKKLLLSDSGFYLCAWSGRGPYGYTFGSGTRLTVV.

The chain is built from TRBV6-5 and TRBJ1-5, with D possibly TRBD1 on 5 matching bases. The CDR3 spans 15 residues. Trimming removed 2 bases from V and 7 bases from J, with 15 bases in between. Germline CDR1 reads MNHEY; CDR2 reads SVGAGI. The CDR3 nucleotides read TGTGCCAGCAGTTACGACAGCCATGGTGAACAGCCCCAGCATTTT. Amino acid sequence: CASSYDSHGEQPQHF.

A remark on this clone: Here the CDR3 omits its conserved ending phenylalanine or tryptophan, so a read error is the likely source. The limits of the CDR3 on the DNA are not certain, so only TCRdb's listed CDR3 is given. The chain employs TRBV6-1 and TRBJ1-1; the table gives TRBD1 as D, unverified against the DNA. Germline-derived CDR1 and CDR2 are MNHNS and SASEGT. The CDR3 region is 14 residues in length, termini included. CDR3 in amino acids: CASSSDLVHSPRIA.

The V and J genes are TRBV9 and TRBJ2-7; no clear D gene. CDR1 is SGDLS, CDR2 YYNGEE, per germline. V lost 3 bases, J lost 2 bases, and 15 bases lay in between. The CDR3 loop spans 15 amino acids. In DNA form, the CDR3 reads TGTGCCAGCAGCGCCGAAGTAGCTGGCCCCTACGAGCAGTACTTC. It codes for CASSAEVAGPYEQYF.

The genes are TRBV5-4 and TRBJ2-2, with 10 bases identical to TRBD1. This CDR3 has 15 residues. Germline loops: CDR1 SGHNT, CDR2 YYREEE (reference sequence). Trimming took 3 bases from V and 6 from J; bases not matched to a gene: 5. The chain's CDR3 is CASSWGQGRAGELFF. The CDR3 DNA reads TGTGCCAGCAGCTGGGGACAGGGGAGGGCCGGGGAGCTGTTTTTT.

This clone was found once. V gene TRBV2 combines with J gene TRBJ1-2; 7 nucleotides agree with TRBD1. Trimming cost V 1 base and J 6 bases; bases outside gene matches: 5. From germline, CDR1 is SNHLY and CDR2 FYNNEI. The CDR3 sequence is 14 residues long. The CDR3 bases are TGTGCCAGCAGTGAAGAAACAGGGGTTCATGGCTACACCTTC. Translating it yields CASSEETGVHGYTF. The full variable domain, rest sourced from reference TRBV2 and TRBJ1-2, is EPEVTQTPSHQVTQMGQEVILRCVPISNHLYFYWYRQILGQKVEFLVSFYNNEISEKSEIFDDQFSVERPDGSNFTLKIRSTKLEDSAMYFCASSEETGVHGYTFGSGTRLTVV.

CDR3 region: CASKRLAGGTDTQYF. CDR3 DNA sequence: TGTGCCAGCAAACGGCTAGCGGGGGGCACAGATACGCAGTATTTT. This chain links TRBV2 with TRBJ2-3, with 10 positions matching TRBD2. CDR3 length: 15 residues. J gave up 1 base and V 7 bases, and 5 bases lay outside the gene matches. From germline, CDR1 is SNHLY and CDR2 FYNNEI.

CDR3 in amino acids: CASSLGQGEGDTQYF. The CDR3 bases are TGCGCCAGCAGCTTGGGACAGGGGGAGGGGGATACGCAGTATTTT. The J gene is TRBJ2-3, the V gene TRBV5-1, with 9 bases identical to TRBD1. V shed 0 bases, J shed 6 bases, and the junction held 5 bases outside the gene matches. The germline V gene encodes CDR1 SGHRS and CDR2 YFSETQ. The CDR3 sequence is 15 residues long.

The chain combines TRBV15 with TRBJ1-1; tentatively, D is TRBD1 (5 bases). The CDR3 has 14 amino acids. Trimming removed 0 bases from V and 8 bases from J, with 13 bases in between. Germline lookup yields CDR1 LNHNV and CDR2 YYDKDF (reference sequence). The DNA for the CDR3 is TGTGCCACCAGCAGAGATTCCTCGGGGGGGGAAGCTTTCTTT. This codes for CATSRDSSGGEAFF.

The chain couples TRBV7-6 to TRBJ2-1; weak D call: TRBD2 (6 bases). Trimming took 6 bases from V and 3 from J, leaving 18 bases between them. The CDR3 length is 16 residues. Germline-derived CDR1 and CDR2 are SGHVS and FNYEAQ. As DNA, the CDR3 is TGTGCCAGCAGTCCGATAGCGGAGATCAACTACAATGAGCAGTTCTTC. It codes for CASSPIAEINYNEQFF.

V gene TRBV30 combines with J gene TRBJ2-1; 11 nucleotides line up with TRBD2. The J segment lost 9 bases and the V segment lost 4 bases, leaving 8 bases of the junction unmatched. The germline gives CDR1 GTSNPN, CDR2 SVGIG (reference sequence). The CDR3 loop spans 14 amino acids. The CDR3 region is CAWNRASGGFEQFF. The CDR3 coding sequence is TGTGCCTGGAATCGGGCTAGCGGGGGGTTTGAGCAGTTCTTC. Full variable domain (rest looked up from reference TRBV30 and TRBJ2-1): SQTIHQWPATLVQPVGSPLSLECTVEGTSNPNLYWYRQAAGRGLQLLFYSVGIGQISSEVPQNLSASRPQDRQFILSSKKLLLSDSGFYLCAWNRASGGFEQFFGPGTRLTVL.

A few counts support this clone. The rearrangement joins TRBV11-2 to TRBJ1-1; D remains unclear. Deletions cut 5 bases from V and 0 bases from J, with 10 bases between. Germline loops: CDR1 SGHAT, CDR2 FQNNGV. The CDR3 covers 14 residues. The CDR3 protein is CASSPTRVNTEAFF. The DNA of the CDR3 is TGTGCCAGCAGCCCTACACGGGTGAACACTGAAGCTTTCTTT.

CDR3 amino acids: CASSHPKAGTQETQYF. In DNA, the CDR3 is TGCGCCAGCAGCCACCCGAAGGCAGGTACTCAAGAGACCCAGTACTTC. The gene calls are TRBV4-1 and TRBJ2-5; D is unresolved. Germline V gene lookup returns CDR1 MGHRA and CDR2 YSYEKL. The V and J ends lost 3 bases and 2 bases respectively, with 16 bases between them. The length of the CDR3 is 16 residues.

V is TRBV28 and J is TRBJ2-1, with D perhaps TRBD1 (6 bases). Germline V gene lookup returns CDR1 MDHEN and CDR2 SYDVKM. The V gene lost 1 base and the J gene lost 6 bases, with 22 bases spanning the gap. The CDR3 runs 18 residues. The CDR3 DNA is TGTGCCAGCAGTTTATCAACAGGGTTAGGGACCTCTCGCAATGAGCAGTTCTTC. Amino acids: CASSLSTGLGTSRNEQFF. Full variable domain (rest looked up from reference TRBV28 and TRBJ2-1): DVKVTQSSRYLVKRTGEKVFLECVQDMDHENMFWYRQDPGLGLRLIYFSYDVKMKEKGDIPEGYSVSREKKERFSLILESASTNQTSMYLCASSLSTGLGTSRNEQFFGPGTRLTVL.

V and J are TRBV5-6 and TRBJ2-7; 7 bases match TRBD1. This CDR3 comprises 14 residues. CDR1 SGHDT and CDR2 YYEEEE come from the germline V gene. Losses at the gene ends were 4 bases for V and 3 bases for J; bases not matched to a gene: 7. CDR3 sequence (DNA): TGTGCCAGCAGCCAAAGACAGGGAAACTACGAGCAGTACTTC. It yields the protein CASSQRQGNYEQYF. The complete variable domain, with remaining parts taken from reference TRBV5-6 and TRBJ2-7, reads DAGVTQSPTHLIKTRGQQVTLRCSPKSGHDTVSWYQQALGQGPQFIFQYYEEEERQRGNFPDRFSGHQFPNYSSELNVNALLLGDSALYLCASSQRQGNYEQYFGPGTRLTVT.

The V call is TRBV19, the J call TRBJ2-2, with a possible D match to TRBD2 (6 bases). The CDR3 length is 15 residues. CDR1 and CDR2 (germline): LNHDA, SQIVND (reference sequence). Trimming took off 5 bases at V and 6 bases at J, with 16 bases between the two ends. The CDR3 sequence: CASSPPPGESGELFF. The CDR3 DNA sequence: TGTGCCAGTAGTCCCCCCCCGGGGGAGTCCGGGGAGCTGTTTTTT.

The chain is built from TRBV11-2 and TRBJ1-2; no firm D call. The V end lost 5 bases, the J end lost 2 bases, and 9 bases lay between the germline ends. Per germline, CDR1 SGHAT and CDR2 FQNNGV. The CDR3 has 13 residues. This chain's CDR3 is CASSPGLNYGYTF. The CDR3 DNA follows: TGTGCCAGCAGCCCAGGACTCAACTATGGCTACACCTTC. The whole variable domain, filled in from reference TRBV11-2 and TRBJ1-2, reads EAGVAQSPRYKIIEKRQSVAFWCNPISGHATLYWYQQILGQGPKLLIQFQNNGVVDDSQLPKDRFSAERLKGVDSTLKIQPAKLEDSAVYLCASSPGLNYGYTFGSGTRLTVV.

CDR3: CASSLEQGAGIDTQYF. DNA for the CDR3: TGTGCCAGCAGTTTGGAACAGGGGGCGGGAATAGATACGCAGTATTTT. The chain combines TRBV6-6 with TRBJ2-3; 9 bases are a match to TRBD1. Germline lookup yields CDR1 MNHNY and CDR2 SVGAGI (reference sequence). V lost 4 bases to trimming and J lost 5 bases; unmatched junction nucleotides: 10. The CDR3 is 16 residues long.

The rearrangement joins TRBV25-1 to TRBJ2-7; possibly TRBD1 for D (5 bases). The V gene lost 7 bases and the J gene lost 0 bases, with 13 bases spanning the gap. This CDR3 spans 14 amino acids. The germline V gene encodes CDR1 MGHDK and CDR2 SYGVNS. CDR3 DNA sequence: TGTGCCAGCAAAGGGTACAGGTGCTCCTACGAGCAGTACTTC. The encoded protein is CASKGYRCSYEQYF.